Each of the 2 T cell receptor beta chains below was sequenced from the same sample in a study of blood T cell repertoires in COVID-19. Sequenced by immunoSEQ multiplex PCR; TCRdb stores in-frame clones only, minus some. The sample records some 350,000 clones, over 75% being singletons. The material sequenced was PBMCs or T cells enriched from blood (not recorded which). Every receptor here comes from a woman in her 30s who had recovered from COVID-19.

The genes are TRBV19 and TRBJ2-1; 7 bases agree with TRBD2. Germline-derived CDR1 and CDR2 are LNHDA and SQIVND (reference sequence). The CDR3 extends over 15 amino acids. V lost 3 bases, J lost 5 bases, and 7 bases stayed unmatched. CDR3 DNA sequence: TGTGCCAGTAGTATGAGCGGGGAGAGGGACAATGAGCAGTTCTTC. Its protein product is CASSMSGERDNEQFF.

This rearrangement joins TRBV11-3 to TRBJ2-4; weak D call: TRBD2 (5 bases). The CDR3 is 13 residues long. The germline V gene encodes CDR1 SGHNT and CDR2 YENEEA. Trimming pared 3 bases from V and 7 bases from J, leaving 10 bases between. CDR3 bases: TGTGCCAGCAGCTTCGGACTGGGGAACATTCAGTACTTC. Protein: CASSFGLGNIQYF. The variable domain in full, completed from reference TRBV11-3 and TRBJ2-4, reads EAGVVQSPRYKIIEKKQPVAFWCNPISGHNTLYWYLQNLGQGPELLIRYENEEAVDDSQLPKDRFSAERLKGVDSTLKIQPAELGDSAVYLCASSFGLGNIQYFGAGTRLSVL.